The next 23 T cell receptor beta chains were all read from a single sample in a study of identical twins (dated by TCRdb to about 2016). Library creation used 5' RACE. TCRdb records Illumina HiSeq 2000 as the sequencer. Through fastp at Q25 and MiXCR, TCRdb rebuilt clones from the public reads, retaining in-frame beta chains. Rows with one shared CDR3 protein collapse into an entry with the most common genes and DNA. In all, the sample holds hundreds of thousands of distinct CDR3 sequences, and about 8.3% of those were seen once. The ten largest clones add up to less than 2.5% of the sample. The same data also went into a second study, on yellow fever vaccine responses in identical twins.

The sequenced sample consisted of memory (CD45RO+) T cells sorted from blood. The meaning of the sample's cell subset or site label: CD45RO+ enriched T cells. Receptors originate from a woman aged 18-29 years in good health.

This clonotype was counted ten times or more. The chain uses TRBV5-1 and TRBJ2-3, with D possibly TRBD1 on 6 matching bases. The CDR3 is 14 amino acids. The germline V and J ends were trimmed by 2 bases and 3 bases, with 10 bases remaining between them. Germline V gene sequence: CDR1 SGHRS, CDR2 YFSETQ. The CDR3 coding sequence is TGCGCCAGCAGCTTAGGACAGAAGACAGATACGCAGTATTTT. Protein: CASSLGQKTDTQYF.

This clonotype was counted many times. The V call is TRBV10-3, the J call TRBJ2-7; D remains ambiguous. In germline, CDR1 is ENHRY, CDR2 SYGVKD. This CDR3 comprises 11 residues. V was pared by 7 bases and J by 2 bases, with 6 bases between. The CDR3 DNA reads TGTGCCATCAAGGGTGCCTACGAGCAGTACTTC. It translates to CAIKGAYEQYF.

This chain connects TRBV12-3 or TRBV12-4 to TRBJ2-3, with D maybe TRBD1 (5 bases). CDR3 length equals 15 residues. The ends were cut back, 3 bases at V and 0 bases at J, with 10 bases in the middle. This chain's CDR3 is CASSFTAGSTDTQYF. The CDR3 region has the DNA TGTGCCAGCAGTTTTACGGCAGGGAGCACAGATACGCAGTATTTT.

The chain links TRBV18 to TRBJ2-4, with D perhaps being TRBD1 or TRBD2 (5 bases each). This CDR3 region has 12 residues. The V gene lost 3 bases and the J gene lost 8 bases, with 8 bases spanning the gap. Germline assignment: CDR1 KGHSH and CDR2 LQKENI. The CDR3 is CASSPMGDIQYF. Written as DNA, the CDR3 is TGTGCCAGCTCACCTATGGGGGACATTCAGTACTTC.

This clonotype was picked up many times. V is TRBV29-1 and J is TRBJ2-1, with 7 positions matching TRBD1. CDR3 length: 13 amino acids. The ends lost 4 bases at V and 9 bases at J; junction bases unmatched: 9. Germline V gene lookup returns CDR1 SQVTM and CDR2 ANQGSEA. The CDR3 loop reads CSVGRDSLGEQFF. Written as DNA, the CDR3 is TGCAGCGTTGGCCGGGACAGCCTCGGTGAGCAGTTCTTC.

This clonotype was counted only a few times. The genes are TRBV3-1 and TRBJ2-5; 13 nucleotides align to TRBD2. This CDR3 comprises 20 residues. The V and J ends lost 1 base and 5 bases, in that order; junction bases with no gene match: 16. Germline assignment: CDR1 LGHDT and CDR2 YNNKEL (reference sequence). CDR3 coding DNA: TGTGCCAGCAGCCAAGTGGTGGGACTAGCGGGATTTGGAACGCGGGAGACCCAGTACTTC. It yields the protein CASSQVVGLAGFGTRETQYF.

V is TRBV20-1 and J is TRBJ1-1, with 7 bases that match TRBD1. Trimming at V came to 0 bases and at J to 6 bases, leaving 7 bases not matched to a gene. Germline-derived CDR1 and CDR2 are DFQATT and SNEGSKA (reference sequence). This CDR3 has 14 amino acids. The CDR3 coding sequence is TGCAGTGCTAGAGATTGGAAGGGGGCGGCTGAAGCTTTCTTT. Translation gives CSARDWKGAAEAFF.

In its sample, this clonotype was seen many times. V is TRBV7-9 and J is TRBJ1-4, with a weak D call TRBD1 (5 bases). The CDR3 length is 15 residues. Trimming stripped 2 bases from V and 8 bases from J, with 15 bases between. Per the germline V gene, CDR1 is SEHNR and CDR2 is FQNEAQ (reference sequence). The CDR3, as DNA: TGTGCCAGCAGCTTATCTGGGCGATGGGGGGAAAAACTGTTTTTT. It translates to CASSLSGRWGEKLFF.

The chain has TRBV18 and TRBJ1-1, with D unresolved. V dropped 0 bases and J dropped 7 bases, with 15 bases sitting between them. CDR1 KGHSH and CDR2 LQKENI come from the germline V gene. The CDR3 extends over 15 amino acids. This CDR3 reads CASSPPGLGLGEAFF. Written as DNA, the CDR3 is TGTGCCAGCTCACCACCGGGCCTTGGGCTGGGTGAAGCTTTCTTT.

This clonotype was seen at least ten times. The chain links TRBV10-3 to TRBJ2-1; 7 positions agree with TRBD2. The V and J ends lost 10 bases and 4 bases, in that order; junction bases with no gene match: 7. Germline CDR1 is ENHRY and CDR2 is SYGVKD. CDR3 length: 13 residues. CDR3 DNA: TGTGCCACTTCTAGCGGAACTTACAATGAGCAGTTCTTC. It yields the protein CATSSGTYNEQFF.

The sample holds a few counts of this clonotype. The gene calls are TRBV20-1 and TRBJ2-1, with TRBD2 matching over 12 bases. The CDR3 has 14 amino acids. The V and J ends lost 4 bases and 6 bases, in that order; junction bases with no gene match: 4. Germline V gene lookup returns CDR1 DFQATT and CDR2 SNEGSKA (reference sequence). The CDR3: CSATLAGGFNEQFF. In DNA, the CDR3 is TGCAGTGCTACCCTAGCGGGAGGGTTCAATGAGCAGTTCTTC.

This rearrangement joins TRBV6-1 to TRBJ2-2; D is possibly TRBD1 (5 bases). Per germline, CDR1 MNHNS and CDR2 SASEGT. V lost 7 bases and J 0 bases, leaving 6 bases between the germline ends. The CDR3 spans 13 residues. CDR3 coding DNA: TGTGCCAGCAAGGGGCCGAACACCGGGGAGCTGTTTTTT. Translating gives CASKGPNTGELFF.

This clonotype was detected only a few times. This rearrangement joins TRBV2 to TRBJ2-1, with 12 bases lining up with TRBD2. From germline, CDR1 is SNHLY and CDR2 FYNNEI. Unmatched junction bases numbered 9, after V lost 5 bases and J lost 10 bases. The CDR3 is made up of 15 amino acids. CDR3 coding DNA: TGTGCCAGCAGTCCTAGCGGGGGGGCCGTTCGGGAGCAGTTCTTC. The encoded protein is CASSPSGGAVREQFF.

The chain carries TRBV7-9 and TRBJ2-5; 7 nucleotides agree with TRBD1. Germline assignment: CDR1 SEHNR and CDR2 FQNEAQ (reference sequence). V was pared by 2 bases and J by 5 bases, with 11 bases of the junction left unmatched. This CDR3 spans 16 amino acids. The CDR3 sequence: CASSLRNQQGRETQYF. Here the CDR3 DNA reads TGTGCCAGCAGCTTAAGGAATCAACAGGGGCGGGAGACCCAGTACTTC. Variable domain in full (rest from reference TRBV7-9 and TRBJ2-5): DTGVSQNPRHKITKRGQNVTFRCDPISEHNRLYWYRQTLGQGPEFLTYFQNEAQLEKSRLLSDRFSAERPKGSFSTLEIQRTEQGDSAMYLCASSLRNQQGRETQYFGPGTRLLVL.

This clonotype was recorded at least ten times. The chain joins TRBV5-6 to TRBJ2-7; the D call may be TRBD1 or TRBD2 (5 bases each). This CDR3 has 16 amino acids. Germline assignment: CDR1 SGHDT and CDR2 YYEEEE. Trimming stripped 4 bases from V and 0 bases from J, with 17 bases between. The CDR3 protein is CASSAKRGIGSYEQYF. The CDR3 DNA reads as TGTGCCAGCAGCGCAAAGAGGGGAATAGGCTCCTACGAGCAGTACTTC.

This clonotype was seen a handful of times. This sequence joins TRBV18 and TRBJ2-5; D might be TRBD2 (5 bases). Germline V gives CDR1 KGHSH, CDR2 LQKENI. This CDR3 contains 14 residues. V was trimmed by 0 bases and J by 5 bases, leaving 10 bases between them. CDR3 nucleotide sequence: TGTGCCAGCTCACCACCGGCGGGCGAGGAGACCCAGTACTTC. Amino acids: CASSPPAGEETQYF.

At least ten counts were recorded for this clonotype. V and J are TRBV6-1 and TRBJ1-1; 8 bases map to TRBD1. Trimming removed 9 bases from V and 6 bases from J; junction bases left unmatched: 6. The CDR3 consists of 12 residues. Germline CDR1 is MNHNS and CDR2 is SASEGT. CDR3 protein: CASGQGEAEAFF. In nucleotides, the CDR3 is TGTGCCAGTGGACAGGGCGAGGCTGAAGCTTTCTTT.

The CDR3 protein is CASSYSRVDTQYF. The CDR3 nucleotides are TGTGCCAGCAGTTACTCAAGGGTAGATACGCAGTATTTT. The chain carries TRBV6-6 and TRBJ2-3; D is unresolved. The CDR3 is 13 residues long. Trimming stripped 0 bases from V and 5 bases from J, with 6 bases between. Germline V gene sequence: CDR1 MNHNY, CDR2 SVGAGI (reference sequence).

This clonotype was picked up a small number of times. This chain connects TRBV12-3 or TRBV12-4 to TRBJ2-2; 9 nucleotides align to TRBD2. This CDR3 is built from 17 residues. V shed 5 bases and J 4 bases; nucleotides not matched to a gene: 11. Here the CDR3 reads CASSPLAGTVLTGELFF. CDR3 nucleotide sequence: TGTGCCAGCAGTCCGCTAGCGGGGACGGTGCTCACCGGGGAGCTGTTTTTT.

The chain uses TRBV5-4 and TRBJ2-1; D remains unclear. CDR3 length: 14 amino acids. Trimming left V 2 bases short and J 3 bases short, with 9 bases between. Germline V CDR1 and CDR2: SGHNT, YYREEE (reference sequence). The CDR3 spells CASSLLQLYNEQFF. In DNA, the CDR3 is TGTGCCAGCAGCTTACTACAACTCTACAATGAGCAGTTCTTC.

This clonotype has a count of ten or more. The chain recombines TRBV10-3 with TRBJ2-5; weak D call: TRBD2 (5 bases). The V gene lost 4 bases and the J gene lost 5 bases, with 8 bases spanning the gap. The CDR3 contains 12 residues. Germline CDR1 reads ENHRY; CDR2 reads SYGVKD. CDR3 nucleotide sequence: TGTGCCATCAGTGCACCGGGGGAGACCCAGTACTTC. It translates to CAISAPGETQYF.

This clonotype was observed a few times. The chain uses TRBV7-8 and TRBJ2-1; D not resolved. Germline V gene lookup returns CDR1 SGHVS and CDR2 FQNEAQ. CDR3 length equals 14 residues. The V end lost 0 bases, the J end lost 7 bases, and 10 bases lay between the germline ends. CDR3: CASSLASRLNEQFF. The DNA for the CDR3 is TGTGCCAGCAGCTTAGCGTCCAGGCTAAATGAGCAGTTCTTC.

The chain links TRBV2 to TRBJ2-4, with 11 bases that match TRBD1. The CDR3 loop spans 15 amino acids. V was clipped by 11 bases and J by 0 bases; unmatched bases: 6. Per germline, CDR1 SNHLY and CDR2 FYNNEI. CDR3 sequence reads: CAGTGGALAKNIQYF. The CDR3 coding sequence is TGTGCCGGGACAGGGGGGGCCTTAGCCAAAAACATTCAGTACTTC.